The T cell receptor (beta chain) under discussion was sequenced for a study of early T cells in non-severe SARS-CoV-2 infection. TCRdb reprocessed the 5' RACE reads via MiXCR and lists one record per CDR3 protein. The sample carries 65,000 to 85,000 distinct CDR3 sequences, less than 15% recorded once. Sequenced sample: whole blood. This sequence was found in an adult who was a healthcare worker with PCR-confirmed SARS-CoV-2 infection or an uninfected control (not recorded which).

The CDR3 nucleotides read TGTGCTAGTGGTCCGGGGGGGTGGAGCACTGAAGCTTTCTTT. Its protein is CASGPGGWSTEAFF. The chain has TRBV12-5 and TRBJ1-1; perhaps TRBD1 as D (5 bases). CDR1 is LGHNT and CDR2 is FRNRAP in the germline V gene. The CDR3 runs to 14 residues. The V end lost 5 bases, the J end lost 4 bases, and 14 bases lay between the germline ends.